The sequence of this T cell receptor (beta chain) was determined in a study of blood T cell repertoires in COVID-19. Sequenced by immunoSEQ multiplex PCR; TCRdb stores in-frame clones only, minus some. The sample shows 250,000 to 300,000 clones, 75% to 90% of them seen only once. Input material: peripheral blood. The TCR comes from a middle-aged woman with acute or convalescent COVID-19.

CDR3 sequence: CAFAGTANEKLFF. The CDR3 region has the DNA TGTGCCTTTGCGGGGACAGCTAATGAAAAACTGTTTTTT. J is TRBJ1-4 and V is TRBV19; TRBD1 aligns across 7 bases. Per the germline V gene, CDR1 is LNHDA and CDR2 is SQIVND (reference sequence). CDR3 length equals 13 residues. Losses at the gene ends were 11 bases for V and 3 bases for J; bases not matched to a gene: 6.